This TCR beta chain was sequenced during a study of T-cell reconstitution after alpha-beta-depleted transplantation in children. Germline CDR1 SGHAT, CDR2 FQNNGV. This CDR3 has 19 amino acids. Unique molecular identifiers featured in how the TCRbeta library was prepared. TCRdb re-derived calls from the PCR reads in MiXCR, one entry per CDR3 protein. Among around 380,000 distinct CDR3 sequences listed, roughly 11% were seen once. In regard to this clonotype: Sequence at one end of the junction differs from germline and may be a read error.

The sequencing used PBMCs from the stem cell graft donor, collected from the stem cell graft. This receptor was taken from a human donor who donated a stem cell graft to a child with acute myeloid leukemia. The chain couples TRBV11-2 to TRBJ2-6, with 12 bases aligning to TRBD1. The CDR3, as DNA: TGTGCCATCAGCCCCCGGGGGACAGGGGGCACCTCTGGGGCCAACGTCCTGACTTTC. Translated, it gives CAISPRGTGGTSGANVLTF.